This T cell receptor beta chain was captured by sequencing in a study of cytomegalovirus exposure and HLA in healthy donors. Across the whole study: The same platform as the roughly 670 first-cohort repertoires was used for the roughly 130 validation repertoires, a later analysis reported. Whole-study results and caveats: The classifier, whose performance was assessed in both the original and validation cohorts, reportedly diagnosed cytomegalovirus status with high specificity and sensitivity. It was about 180 TCR beta chains that were listed as cytomegalovirus-associated.

Using immunoSEQ multiplex PCR, the repertoire was profiled, and TCRdb retains in-frame clones only, with some absent. This table has 100,000 to 150,000 clones, roughly 89% appearing once. This clone was seen more than once but under ten times. Antigen unknown. Sequenced: PBMCs. This receptor was identified in a woman between 18 and 29 years old in good health and CMV-seronegative.

CDR3 in DNA: TGCAGCGGGATGGCCCTCGACAGTCATACTGAAGCTTTCTTT. This codes for CSGMALDSHTEAFF. The rearrangement links TRBV29-1 to TRBJ1-1; tentative D call: TRBD1 (5 bases). Germline CDR1 reads SQVTM; CDR2 reads ANQGSEA. CDR3 length: 14 residues. V shed 7 bases and J shed 5 bases, with 20 bases lying between them.